This T cell receptor beta chain was captured by sequencing in a study of T-cell memory formation after mild COVID-19. Overall study results and limits: Pre-infection memory harbored some responding clones, suggesting cross-reactive memory joined.

Germline assignment: CDR1 SGHRS and CDR2 YFSETQ. The CDR3 length is 15 residues. V was pared by 7 bases and J by 1 base, with 16 bases between. Via MiXCR, TCRdb re-called the 5' RACE reads, giving one row per CDR3 protein. Of about 27,000 distinct CDR3 sequences listed, 15% to 20% are singletons. At least ten counts were recorded for this clonotype. Its antigen is unidentified. The material sequenced was PBMCs or a T cell subset sorted from them (not recorded which). The sequence derives from an adult who had mild COVID-19 (a few samples of this study predate the infection). Cell type and time point are not known. The rearrangement uses TRBV5-1 and TRBJ2-3, with a possible D match to TRBD2 (6 bases). DNA for the CDR3: TGCGCCAGCCAGGGCGGGACGGCTCGCACAGATACGCAGTATTTT. Translation: CASQGGTARTDTQYF. The whole variable domain, remainder taken from reference TRBV5-1 and TRBJ2-3, is KAGVTQTPRYLIKTRGQQVTLSCSPISGHRSVSWYQQTPGQGLQFLFEYFSETQRNKGNFPGRFSGRQFSNSRSEMNVSTLELGDSALYLCASQGGTARTDTQYFGPGTRLTVL.